The clone carrying this TCR beta chain was counted a few times. Its antigen is unidentified. In TCRdb, the reads were re-called with MiXCR into one record per CDR3 protein. The sample lists some 940,000 distinct CDR3 sequences, 30% to 40% occurring once. CDR1 is MGHRA and CDR2 is YSYEKL in the germline V gene. Trimming pared 2 bases from V and 10 bases from J, leaving 20 bases between. The CDR3 is 15 residues long. These data are taken from a study of T cell repertoires in cytomegalovirus infection. Study background: CMV epitopes that were recently identified and HLA-C-restricted were used alongside well-studied HLA-B-restricted ones. Public signatures in TCR beta pointed to CMV infection and matching HLA type. Study-level results: Dominant in the ex vivo response were TCR beta clonotypes restricted by HLA-C and specific for CMV.

The genes are TRBV4-1 and TRBJ1-1; TRBD1 is a possible D gene (6 bases). Sequenced material: cultured CD8+ T cells from PBMCs, taken from culture after CMV antigen stimulation. The sequence was obtained from a human donor in good health (CMV status not recorded). Some clones in this sample may be carry-over from other donors' samples. The CDR3 is CASSQTAPGQLGAFF. In DNA form, the CDR3 reads TGCGCCAGCAGCCAAACCGCCCCAGGACAGTTGGGAGCTTTCTTT.